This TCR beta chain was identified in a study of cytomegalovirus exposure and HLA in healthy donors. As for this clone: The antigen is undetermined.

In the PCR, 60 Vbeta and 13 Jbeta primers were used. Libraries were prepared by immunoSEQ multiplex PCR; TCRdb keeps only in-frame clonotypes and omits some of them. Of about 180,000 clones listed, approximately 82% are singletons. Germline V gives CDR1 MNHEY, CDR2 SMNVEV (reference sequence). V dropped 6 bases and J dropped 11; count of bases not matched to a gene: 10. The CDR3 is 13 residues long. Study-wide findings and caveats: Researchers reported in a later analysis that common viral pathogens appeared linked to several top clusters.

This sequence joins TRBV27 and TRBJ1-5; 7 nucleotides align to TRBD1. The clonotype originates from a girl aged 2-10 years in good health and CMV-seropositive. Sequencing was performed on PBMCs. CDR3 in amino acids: CASRERTGGSQHF. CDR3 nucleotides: TGTGCCAGCAGAGAGAGGACAGGCGGGTCCCAGCATTTT.